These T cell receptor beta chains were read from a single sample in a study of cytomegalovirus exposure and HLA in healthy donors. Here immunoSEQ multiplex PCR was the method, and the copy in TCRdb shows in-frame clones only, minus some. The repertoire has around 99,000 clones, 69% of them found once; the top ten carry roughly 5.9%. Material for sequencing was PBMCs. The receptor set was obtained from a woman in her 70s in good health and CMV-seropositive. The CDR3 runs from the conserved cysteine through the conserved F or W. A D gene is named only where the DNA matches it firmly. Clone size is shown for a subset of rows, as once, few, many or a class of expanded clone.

CDR3nt: TGTGCCAGCAGTTTAGGAGAGACAGGTTCCAATCAGCCCCAGCATTTT
CDR3aa: CASSLGETGSNQPQHF
d_gene: -
j_gene: TRBJ1-5
abundance: -
v_gene: TRBV27

CDR3nt: TGCGCCAGCAGCTTTACCGGGACAGGGAATAACGAGCAGTACTTC
CDR3aa: CASSFTGTGNNEQYF
d_gene: TRBD1
j_gene: TRBJ2-7
abundance: -
v_gene: TRBV5-1

CDR3nt: TGTGCCAGCAGTGCCGGGACAGGGGTTGCTGGGGCCAACGTCCTGACTTTC
CDR3aa: CASSAGTGVAGANVLTF
d_gene: TRBD1
j_gene: TRBJ2-6
abundance: -
v_gene: TRBV6-1

CDR3nt: TGTGCCAGCAGCTACCTCATTGGGGGGATGAACACTGAAGCTTTCTTT
CDR3aa: CASSYLIGGMNTEAFF
d_gene: -
j_gene: TRBJ1-1
abundance: few
v_gene: TRBV6-5

CDR3nt: TGTGCCAGCAGCTTGGGGGCCATGAACACTGAAGCTTTCTTT
CDR3aa: CASSLGAMNTEAFF
d_gene: -
j_gene: TRBJ1-1
abundance: few
v_gene: TRBV7-2

CDR3nt: TGTGCCAGCAGGGTTTCCCCGGGGATAGGATATGGCTACACCTTC
CDR3aa: CASRVSPGIGYGYTF
d_gene: -
j_gene: TRBJ1-2
abundance: once
v_gene: TRBV2

CDR3nt: TGTGCCAGCAGCTTGAACGGACAGGTCTCCTACGAGCAGTACTTC
CDR3aa: CASSLNGQVSYEQYF
d_gene: TRBD1
j_gene: TRBJ2-7
abundance: -
v_gene: TRBV5-6

CDR3nt: TGTGCCAGCAGCTTGCGGGACAGAAGTATCTACGAGCAGTACTTC
CDR3aa: CASSLRDRSIYEQYF
d_gene: TRBD1
j_gene: TRBJ2-7
abundance: -
v_gene: TRBV5-5

CDR3nt: TGCGCCAGCAGATCCGGACAGGGGGTAAACTATGGCTACACCTTC
CDR3aa: CASRSGQGVNYGYTF
d_gene: TRBD1
j_gene: TRBJ1-2
abundance: -
v_gene: TRBV4-1

CDR3nt: TGCGCCAGCAAGGACAGGGTAGGGAGTAGCTACACCTTC
CDR3aa: CASKDRVGSSYTF
d_gene: TRBD1
j_gene: TRBJ1-2
abundance: -
v_gene: TRBV5-1

CDR3nt: TGTGCCAGCAGTGAATTTGGACAGTTCCTGTCGGTTAGCTCTGGAAACACCATATATTTT
CDR3aa: CASSEFGQFLSVSSGNTIYF
d_gene: -
j_gene: TRBJ1-3
abundance: -
v_gene: TRBV6-1

CDR3nt: TGTGCCAGCAGTTACTCTGTTACGGACAATGAGCAGTTCTTC
CDR3aa: CASSYSVTDNEQFF
d_gene: -
j_gene: TRBJ2-1
abundance: -
v_gene: TRBV6-5

CDR3nt: TGTGCCAGTAGTAGGGGGGGATTTAATAGCAATCAGCCCCAGCATTTT
CDR3aa: CASSRGGFNSNQPQHF
d_gene: -
j_gene: TRBJ1-5
abundance: few
v_gene: TRBV19

CDR3nt: TGTGCCTGGAGCCGGGAGGGGGGCGCGTCTTTTCAGCCCCAGCATTTT
CDR3aa: CAWSREGGASFQPQHF
d_gene: -
j_gene: TRBJ1-5
abundance: -
v_gene: TRBV30

CDR3nt: TGTGCCTGGACCCAACCGGGACAGCTTAACGAGCAGTACTTC
CDR3aa: CAWTQPGQLNEQYF
d_gene: TRBD1
j_gene: TRBJ2-7
abundance: -
v_gene: TRBV30

CDR3nt: TGTGCCACCAAGATTTCTAGTAGAATGAACACTGAAGCTTTCTTT
CDR3aa: CATKISSRMNTEAFF
d_gene: -
j_gene: TRBJ1-1
abundance: -
v_gene: TRBV19

CDR3nt: TGTGCCAGCAGCACCCGACTAGCGGGGGGCCTAGAGACCCAGTACTTC
CDR3aa: CASSTRLAGGLETQYF
d_gene: TRBD2
j_gene: TRBJ2-5
abundance: -
v_gene: TRBV7-9

CDR3nt: TGTGCCTCCCGAGGGCTAAGCCAGAACACTGAAGCTTTCTTT
CDR3aa: CASRGLSQNTEAFF
d_gene: -
j_gene: TRBJ1-1
abundance: -
v_gene: TRBV10-3

CDR3nt: TGTGCCAGCAGTCCTGTGGACAGGGCGAGCTACGAGCAGTACTTC
CDR3aa: CASSPVDRASYEQYF
d_gene: TRBD1
j_gene: TRBJ2-7
abundance: -
v_gene: TRBV6-6

CDR3nt: TGTGCCAGCTCACTCCAGGGTGGGAACACTGAAGCTTTCTTT
CDR3aa: CASSLQGGNTEAFF
d_gene: -
j_gene: TRBJ1-1
abundance: -
v_gene: TRBV18

CDR3nt: TGTGCCAGCAGTTTAATAAGGCGGGGGGCCACAGATACGCAGTATTTT
CDR3aa: CASSLIRRGATDTQYF
d_gene: TRBD2
j_gene: TRBJ2-3
abundance: once
v_gene: TRBV27

CDR3nt: TGCGCCAGCAGTGACCCGGGACTGGTGCCCCTAAATGAGCAGTTCTTC
CDR3aa: CASSDPGLVPLNEQFF
d_gene: -
j_gene: TRBJ2-1
abundance: -
v_gene: TRBV10-1

CDR3nt: TGTGCCAGCAGCTCTGGAGGGGGGGCCTCTGGAAACACCATATATTTT
CDR3aa: CASSSGGGASGNTIYF
d_gene: -
j_gene: TRBJ1-3
abundance: -
v_gene: TRBV9

CDR3nt: TGTGCCAGCAGACGACAGGGGGCAGGGACTGAAGCTTTCTTT
CDR3aa: CASRRQGAGTEAFF
d_gene: TRBD1
j_gene: TRBJ1-1
abundance: -
v_gene: TRBV6-6

CDR3nt: TGCAGCGTGATCACAGGGGTGAATTCACCCCTCCACTTT
CDR3aa: CSVITGVNSPLHF
d_gene: TRBD1
j_gene: TRBJ1-6
abundance: -
v_gene: TRBV29-1

CDR3nt: TGTGCCAGCAGCGTACTTAGCGGGGCAACGAACACCGGGGAGCTGTTTTTT
CDR3aa: CASSVLSGATNTGELFF
d_gene: TRBD2
j_gene: TRBJ2-2
abundance: few
v_gene: TRBV9

CDR3nt: TGTGCCAGCAGCTTGCAGGGGGGAGGCACAGATACGCAGTATTTT
CDR3aa: CASSLQGGGTDTQYF
d_gene: -
j_gene: TRBJ2-3
abundance: -
v_gene: TRBV5-6

CDR3nt: TGCGCCAGCAGCCAAGCCCCAGGAACAAGTGAAGCTTTCTTT
CDR3aa: CASSQAPGTSEAFF
d_gene: -
j_gene: TRBJ1-1
abundance: -
v_gene: TRBV4-3

CDR3nt: TGTGCCAGCAGCTTAGCACCAGGGCAGGTCGGTCGGGGCTACACCTTC
CDR3aa: CASSLAPGQVGRGYTF
d_gene: -
j_gene: TRBJ1-2
abundance: few
v_gene: TRBV7-6

CDR3nt: TGTGCCAGTAGTTCCCCAGGGTTCAATCAGCCCCAGCATTTT
CDR3aa: CASSSPGFNQPQHF
d_gene: -
j_gene: TRBJ1-5
abundance: -
v_gene: TRBV19

CDR3nt: TGTGCCTGGAATTTGGCAGGGGCATTCGGTTCACCCCTCCACTTT
CDR3aa: CAWNLAGAFGSPLHF
d_gene: -
j_gene: TRBJ1-6
abundance: -
v_gene: TRBV30

CDR3nt: TGTGCCAGCTCACCTCGCAGCGACAGGGCCTATGGCTACACCTTC
CDR3aa: CASSPRSDRAYGYTF
d_gene: TRBD1
j_gene: TRBJ1-2
abundance: -
v_gene: TRBV18

CDR3nt: TGTGCCAGTAGTGTGACAAGGGGGCTAAGCGAGCAGTACTTC
CDR3aa: CASSVTRGLSEQYF
d_gene: TRBD1
j_gene: TRBJ2-7
abundance: -
v_gene: TRBV19

CDR3nt: TGTGCCAGCTCACTATCGGGACAGGGCAATCAGCCCCAGCATTTT
CDR3aa: CASSLSGQGNQPQHF
d_gene: TRBD1
j_gene: TRBJ1-5
abundance: -
v_gene: TRBV18

CDR3nt: TGTGCCAGCAGCTTGGCGGGCGATGAAAAACTGTTTTTT
CDR3aa: CASSLAGDEKLFF
d_gene: -
j_gene: TRBJ1-4
abundance: -
v_gene: TRBV7-9

CDR3nt: TGTGCCAGCAGCAAAGTTTCTTTTCCCCTAAATGAAAAACTGTTTTTT
CDR3aa: CASSKVSFPLNEKLFF
d_gene: -
j_gene: TRBJ1-4
abundance: -
v_gene: TRBV21-1

CDR3nt: TGTGCCAGCAGCGATCCGGGGGGCGCGACGGACACTGAAGCTTTCTTT
CDR3aa: CASSDPGGATDTEAFF
d_gene: -
j_gene: TRBJ1-1
abundance: -
v_gene: TRBV11-2

CDR3nt: TGTGCCAGCAGCTTCTACCCGGGGGGAGGAGGGCCCAATCAGCCCCAGCATTTT
CDR3aa: CASSFYPGGGGPNQPQHF
d_gene: -
j_gene: TRBJ1-5
abundance: -
v_gene: TRBV7-2

CDR3nt: TGTGCCAGCAGTGGTCGGGACAGCCAAACTCTCTACACCGGGGAGCTGTTTTTT
CDR3aa: CASSGRDSQTLYTGELFF
d_gene: TRBD1
j_gene: TRBJ2-2
abundance: -
v_gene: TRBV6-1

CDR3nt: TGTGCCAGCAGTTGGACAGGGGGCAGCGAGCAGTTCTTC
CDR3aa: CASSWTGGSEQFF
d_gene: TRBD1
j_gene: TRBJ2-1
abundance: few
v_gene: TRBV6-6

CDR3nt: TGCGCCAGCAGCTTGGGAGGCAGCGGGGGGACAGATACGCAGTATTTT
CDR3aa: CASSLGGSGGTDTQYF
d_gene: TRBD2
j_gene: TRBJ2-3
abundance: -
v_gene: TRBV5-1

CDR3nt: TGTGCCAGCAGGGCCCTGAGCGGGACAACCTACGAGCAGTACTTC
CDR3aa: CASRALSGTTYEQYF
d_gene: -
j_gene: TRBJ2-7
abundance: few
v_gene: TRBV6-5

CDR3nt: TGTGCCAGCAGCGGACAGGGGGCTAACTATGGCTACACCTTC
CDR3aa: CASSGQGANYGYTF
d_gene: TRBD1
j_gene: TRBJ1-2
abundance: -
v_gene: TRBV6-6

CDR3nt: TGTGCCTGGAGCGGCCCAGGACAGGGGCATGAAGCTTTCTTT
CDR3aa: CAWSGPGQGHEAFF
d_gene: TRBD1
j_gene: TRBJ1-1
abundance: -
v_gene: TRBV30

CDR3nt: TGTGCCAGCAGCTTAGGTCTGGAAGCTTTCTTT
CDR3aa: CASSLGLEAFF
d_gene: -
j_gene: TRBJ1-1
abundance: -
v_gene: TRBV7-9

CDR3nt: TGTGCCAGCAGGCCTTACAGGGGCGGTGAGCAGTTCTTC
CDR3aa: CASRPYRGGEQFF
d_gene: TRBD1
j_gene: TRBJ2-1
abundance: -
v_gene: TRBV6-5

CDR3nt: TGTGCCAGCTCACCCAACTCTGGAAACACCATATATTTT
CDR3aa: CASSPNSGNTIYF
d_gene: -
j_gene: TRBJ1-3
abundance: few
v_gene: TRBV18

CDR3nt: TGTGCCAGCAGCTTAGACCCCTGCCGGGGGGGGATCACAGATACGCAGTATTTT
CDR3aa: CASSLDPCRGGITDTQYF
d_gene: TRBD2
j_gene: TRBJ2-3
abundance: -
v_gene: TRBV11-3

CDR3nt: TGCGCCAGCAGCTTGGAGCCTAGCGTGCTCCAAGAGACCCAGTACTTC
CDR3aa: CASSLEPSVLQETQYF
d_gene: -
j_gene: TRBJ2-5
abundance: -
v_gene: TRBV5-1

CDR3nt: TGCAGCGTCCTCCTCCGGACAGGGGGAGCCTGGGCATATGGCTACACCTTC
CDR3aa: CSVLLRTGGAWAYGYTF
d_gene: TRBD1
j_gene: TRBJ1-2
abundance: -
v_gene: TRBV29-1

CDR3nt: TGCGCCAGCAGCGTGGGACTCGCATCCTCCTATGGCTACACCTTC
CDR3aa: CASSVGLASSYGYTF
d_gene: -
j_gene: TRBJ1-2
abundance: -
v_gene: TRBV5-1

CDR3nt: TGTGCCATCAGTGTTGGGGCCCCTTATGGCTACACCTTC
CDR3aa: CAISVGAPYGYTF
d_gene: -
j_gene: TRBJ1-2
abundance: -
v_gene: TRBV10-3

CDR3nt: TGTGCCAGCAGCGCGGGGGGGCCTCGGGAGACCCAGTACTTC
CDR3aa: CASSAGGPRETQYF
d_gene: TRBD2
j_gene: TRBJ2-5
abundance: -
v_gene: TRBV7-8

CDR3nt: TGTGCCAGCAGCTCAGGTTTCGATAGCGGGGGGAGCTCCTACGAGCAGTACTTC
CDR3aa: CASSSGFDSGGSSYEQYF
d_gene: TRBD2
j_gene: TRBJ2-7
abundance: -
v_gene: TRBV7-9

CDR3nt: TGCGCCAGCAGCCAAGCTATGGACAGGGTAATTTTCGAGCAGTACTTC
CDR3aa: CASSQAMDRVIFEQYF
d_gene: TRBD1
j_gene: TRBJ2-7
abundance: few
v_gene: TRBV4-1